The clone carrying this TCR beta chain was detected a few times. Its antigen is undetermined. Germline V gene lookup returns CDR1 MNHNS and CDR2 SASEGT. This CDR3 region has 16 residues. V lost 6 bases and J lost 0, with 15 bases in between. The authors deemed Graves' hyperthyroidism stable absent ophthalmopathy progression within 18 months. Clinical symptoms, serum thyroxine and TRAb, thyroid ultrasound and orbital computed tomography were used for the diagnoses. The entry originates in a study of T cells in Graves' hyperthyroidism and ophthalmopathy. Study outcomes and limitations: Blood also showed most of the thyroid clonotypes that were expanded above 0.001. Using 13 V-J features, a model discriminated ophthalmopathy from stable hyperthyroidism.

Amplified regions were TCR beta CDR3 sequences from RNA transcripts. Primed by the HTBI set, a first-round RT-PCR was run on the TCR CDR3. MiXCR was run by TCRdb on the multiplex PCR reads, yielding one entry per CDR3 protein. The table records approximately 400,000 distinct CDR3 sequences, 15% of them present only once. The chain combines TRBV6-1 with TRBJ1-3; weak D call: TRBD1 (5 bases). The TCR originated in a woman in her twenties or thirties with Graves' hyperthyroidism. The material sequenced was blood. The CDR3 region has the DNA TGTGCCAGCAGCCACAAGAAAGGGGTCTCTGGAAACACCATATATTTT. Translating gives CASSHKKGVSGNTIYF.